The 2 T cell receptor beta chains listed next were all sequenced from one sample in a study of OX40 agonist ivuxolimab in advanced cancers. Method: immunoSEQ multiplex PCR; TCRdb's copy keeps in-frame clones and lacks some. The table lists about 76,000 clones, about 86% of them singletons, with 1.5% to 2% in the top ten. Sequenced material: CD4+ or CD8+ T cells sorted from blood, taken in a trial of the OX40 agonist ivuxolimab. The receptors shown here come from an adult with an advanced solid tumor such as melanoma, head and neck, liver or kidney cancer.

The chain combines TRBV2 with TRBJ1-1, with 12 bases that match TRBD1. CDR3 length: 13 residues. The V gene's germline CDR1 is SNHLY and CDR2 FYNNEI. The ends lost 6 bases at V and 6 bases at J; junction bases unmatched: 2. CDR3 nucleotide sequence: TGTGCCAGCAGGGGGACAGGGGGCTCTGAAGCTTTCTTT. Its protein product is CASRGTGGSEAFF. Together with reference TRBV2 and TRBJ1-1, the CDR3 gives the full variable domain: EPEVTQTPSHQVTQMGQEVILRCVPISNHLYFYWYRQILGQKVEFLVSFYNNEISEKSEIFDDQFSVERPDGSNFTLKIRSTKLEDSAMYFCASRGTGGSEAFFGQGTRLTVV.

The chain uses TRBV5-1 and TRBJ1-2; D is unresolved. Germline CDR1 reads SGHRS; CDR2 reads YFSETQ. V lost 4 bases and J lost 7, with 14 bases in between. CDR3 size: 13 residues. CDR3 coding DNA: TGCGCCAGCAGCCCGAAGGGAGGAGGTGGCTACACCTTC. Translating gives CASSPKGGGGYTF.